A selection of T cell receptor beta chains follows, all from one sample in a study of blood T cell repertoires in COVID-19. Repertoires were generated with immunoSEQ multiplex PCR, while TCRdb's copy carries only in-frame clones and drops some. The sample contains about 200,000 clones, about nine tenths of which appear only once. Sequences were obtained from peripheral blood. Receptors originate from a man aged 50-60 years with acute or convalescent COVID-19. Each CDR3 is given with its conserved first and last residue. D genes are given only for firm matches. Clone sizes are given selectively: once, few, many, or a class where the clone is expanded.

CDR3nt | CDR3aa | abundance | v_gene | d_gene | len | j_gene
TGTGCCAGCAGTTTATCCCCAGGGGGCGCATTCTATGGCTACACCTTC | CASSLSPGGAFYGYTF | . | TRBV27 | TRBD1 | 16 | TRBJ1-2
TGTGCCAGCAGTTTTACGGCTGGAAACACCATATATTTT | CASSFTAGNTIYF | . | TRBV28 | . | 13 | TRBJ1-3
TGTGCCAGCAGTGAACAGACTGGGTTGAGCTCCTATAATTCACCCCTCCACTTT | CASSEQTGLSSYNSPLHF | . | TRBV6-1 | . | 18 | TRBJ1-6
TGTGCCAGCAGTGTCCAGCGGGGGACTAGCACAGATACGCAGTATTTT | CASSVQRGTSTDTQYF | once | TRBV2 | TRBD2 | 16 | TRBJ2-3
TGCGCCAGCAGCTTGAACCTCGTTGGGGGGAACGGCTACACCTTC | CASSLNLVGGNGYTF | . | TRBV5-1 | . | 15 | TRBJ1-2
TGTGCCAGCAGCAATGATTGGGACACCCGATACTATGGCTACACCTTC | CASSNDWDTRYYGYTF | . | TRBV13 | . | 16 | TRBJ1-2
TGTGCCAGTAGTATAGGTCGGCCAGGGTCACACTATGGCTACACCTTC | CASSIGRPGSHYGYTF | . | TRBV19 | . | 16 | TRBJ1-2
TGTGCCAGCAGTGAGTCAGGCGGGAGTGTGAATACGCAGTATTTT | CASSESGGSVNTQYF | . | TRBV2 | TRBD2 | 15 | TRBJ2-3
TGCGCCAGCAGCTTGAGGCAGGCCTACGAGCAGTACTTC | CASSLRQAYEQYF | . | TRBV5-1 | . | 13 | TRBJ2-7
TGTGCCTGGAGACAGGGCCCTGGGGCCAACGTCCTGACTTTC | CAWRQGPGANVLTF | . | TRBV30 | . | 14 | TRBJ2-6